The rows below give T cell receptor beta chains drawn from one sample of a study of T cell repertoires in cytomegalovirus infection. MiXCR was run by TCRdb on the reads, yielding one entry per CDR3 protein. The repertoire holds more than 250,000 distinct CDR3 sequences, with more than 20% as singletons. These receptors' targets are unknown. The sequenced sample was cultured PBMCs, obtained from culture after CMV antigen stimulation. These receptors all stem from a human donor in good health (CMV status not recorded). Some clones in this sample may be carry-over from other donors' samples. The CDR3 runs from the conserved cysteine through the conserved F or W. Each record gives: J gene, V gene, clone size, D gene, CDR3 DNA, CDR3 protein. D genes are given only for firm matches. Rows give clone size only sometimes, using once, few, many, or a class for an expanded clone.

TRBJ1-1 | TRBV6-6 | few | . | TGTGCCAGCAGTCGGACCCCATTCAGGGGTATGAACACTGAAGCTTTCTTT | CASSRTPFRGMNTEAFF
TRBJ1-4 | TRBV28 | few | . | TGTGCCAGCATTCCAGGGAGTTTGGCTAATGAAAAACTGTTTTTT | CASIPGSLANEKLFF
TRBJ2-1 | TRBV2 | . | TRBD1 | TGTGCCAGGGGGACAGTTTCCAATGAGCAGTTCTTC | CARGTVSNEQFF
TRBJ2-1 | TRBV7-2 | . | TRBD2 | TGTGCCAGCAGCCCGGGCGTGGGACTAGCGGGCCAGAGTTCTATGAGCTCCTACAATGAGCAGTTCTTC | CASSPGVGLAGQSSMSSYNEQFF
TRBJ2-1 | TRBV11-2 | few | TRBD1 | TGTGCCAGCAGCTTGGGACAGGGGGCATATGAGCAGTTCTTC | CASSLGQGAYEQFF
TRBJ2-7 | TRBV7-3 | few | . | TGTGCCAGCAGCTCGACTAGTTTCGACGAGCAGTACTTC | CASSSTSFDEQYF
TRBJ2-4 | TRBV7-2 | many | . | TGTGCCAGCAGCGTATCCGGGCCTAAAAACATTCAGTACTTC | CASSVSGPKNIQYF
TRBJ2-7 | TRBV12-3/TRBV12-4 | few | TRBD2 | TGTGCCAGCAGTCCCGGACTAGCGGGGGGGAGCTCCTACGAGCAGTACTTC | CASSPGLAGGSSYEQYF
TRBJ2-6 | TRBV7-9 | few | . | TGTGCCAGCGGTTGGGGCTCCTCTGGGGCCAACGTCCTGACTTTC | CASGWGSSGANVLTF
TRBJ2-1 | TRBV6-2/TRBV6-3 | . | TRBD1 | TGTGCCAGTTACCCCCAGGGGGCTGGTTACAATGAGCAGTTCTTC | CASYPQGAGYNEQFF
TRBJ1-2 | TRBV28 | . | TRBD1 | TGTGCCAGCAGTCCCCAGACAGGGGGGAGCTATGGCTACACCTTC | CASSPQTGGSYGYTF
TRBJ1-1 | TRBV4-1 | . | TRBD1 | TGCGCCAGCAGCCAATTACAGGGGGCAGCGAACACTGAAGCTTTCTTT | CASSQLQGAANTEAFF